This T cell receptor beta chain is from a study of T cell repertoires in cytomegalovirus infection. Study at large: Signatures in public TCR beta sequences pointed to both CMV infection and matching HLA type.

CDR1 and CDR2 from the germline V gene are SGHVS and FNYEAQ. The CDR3 extends over 15 amino acids. Trimming left V 4 bases short and J 1 base short, with 13 bases between. This clonotype was detected only once. The antigen is unknown. In TCRdb, the reads were re-called with MiXCR into one record per CDR3 protein. The table shows about 140,000 distinct CDR3 sequences, with over 25% occurring only once. J is TRBJ1-1 and V is TRBV7-6, with D possibly being TRBD1 (5 bases). Sequences were derived from CD8+ T cells from cultured PBMCs, sampled from culture after CMV antigen stimulation. This TCR derives from a human donor in good health (CMV status not recorded). Some clones in this sample may be carry-over from other donors' samples. Here the CDR3 reads CASSSAGDGNTEAFF. CDR3 sequence (DNA): TGTGCCAGCAGCTCCGCCGGGGACGGGAACACTGAAGCTTTCTTT.